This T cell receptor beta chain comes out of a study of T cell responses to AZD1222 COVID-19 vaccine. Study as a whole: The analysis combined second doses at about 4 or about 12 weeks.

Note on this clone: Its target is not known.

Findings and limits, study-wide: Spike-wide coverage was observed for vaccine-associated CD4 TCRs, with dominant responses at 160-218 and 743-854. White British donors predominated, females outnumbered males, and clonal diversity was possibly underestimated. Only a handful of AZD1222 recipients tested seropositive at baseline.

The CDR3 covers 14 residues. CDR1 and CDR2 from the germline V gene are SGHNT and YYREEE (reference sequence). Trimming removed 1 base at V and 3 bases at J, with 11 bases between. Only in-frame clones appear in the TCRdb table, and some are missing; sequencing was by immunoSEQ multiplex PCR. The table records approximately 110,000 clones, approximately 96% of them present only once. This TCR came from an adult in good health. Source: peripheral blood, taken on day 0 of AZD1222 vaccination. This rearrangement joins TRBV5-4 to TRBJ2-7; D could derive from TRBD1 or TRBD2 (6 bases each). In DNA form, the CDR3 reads TGTGCCAGCAGCTTGCCCGGGGGCGTCTACGAGCAGTACTTC. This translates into CASSLPGGVYEQYF.